This entry is about one TCR beta chain. What it recognizes is unknown. This record belongs to a study of beta chain features in type 1 diabetes. General study points: Type 1 diabetes patients showed a moderate but significant shortening of TCRB CDR3s in all four CD4+ subsets.

Expressed TCRB transcripts were sequenced, since all the RNA that had been isolated was reverse transcribed. Naive, central memory and regulatory T cell samples averaged roughly 3.4 million immunoSEQ reads each. The assay was immunoSEQ multiplex PCR, and TCRdb's table has in-frame clones only and misses some. Here the sample spans roughly 150,000 clones, roughly 8% being singletons. Deletions cut 8 bases from V and 5 bases from J, with 14 bases between. Looked up from germline, CDR1 is SGHTA and CDR2 is FQGNSA. The CDR3 totals 13 residues. This chain links TRBV7-2 with TRBJ2-3; D unclear. Sequencing was carried out using central memory CD4+ T cells from blood. The receptor comes from a man younger than 30 with type 1 diabetes. The CDR3 loop reads CASRGSSLDTQYF. The CDR3 DNA reads TGTGCCAGCCGTGGTAGCTCACTAGATACGCAGTATTTT.